This TCR beta chain came from a study of cytomegalovirus exposure and HLA in healthy donors. Study-level background: There were nearly 120 million unique TCR beta sequences, drawn from 150 million to 200 million T cells, in an earlier analysis. Whole-study findings and limits: Later on, an analysis tied 15,000 to 20,000 TCR beta sequences to HLA alleles at 0.05 false discovery rate. A missense DCLRE1C variant was associated with V- and J-gene trimming of TCR beta chains in a later analysis, and an independent cohort replicated the association.

PCR used 60 Vbeta primers and 13 Jbeta primers. Only in-frame clones appear in the TCRdb table, and some are missing; sequencing was by immunoSEQ multiplex PCR. This sample has 200,000 to 250,000 clones, with roughly 89% found just once. Unmatched junction bases numbered 13, after V lost 7 bases and J lost 8 bases. The CDR3 is made up of 14 amino acids. CDR1 is LGHNA and CDR2 is YNFKEQ in the germline V gene. Remarks on this clone: Its specificity is not known.

It was healthy bone marrow donors who served as donors. The receptor's source is a young woman in good health and CMV-seronegative. V and J are TRBV4-2 and TRBJ1-2, with 7 bases that match TRBD1. Sample: PBMCs. CDR3 region: CASTRTGAAEGYTF. The CDR3 DNA sequence: TGTGCCAGCACACGAACAGGGGCGGCTGAAGGCTACACCTTC.